The sample holds one count of the clone carrying this T cell receptor beta chain. Its antigen is as yet unknown. These data are taken from a study of regulatory T cells in long-lasting Graves disease. Time point given: persistent/refractory GD, antithyroid drugs over 5 years with positive TRAb. From RNA extracted from PBMCs, the TCR library was made. Library construction for TCR beta used iRepertoire HTBI primers and Arm-PCR of CDR3 regions. Each CDR3 protein gets one entry after TCRdb re-called the multiplex PCR reads with MiXCR. The sample contains a few hundred thousand distinct CDR3 sequences, about a quarter of which appear only once. Trimming pared 6 bases from V and 6 bases from J, leaving 14 bases between. The germline V gene encodes CDR1 MGHDK and CDR2 SYGVNS. The CDR3 extends over 13 amino acids. The study's findings and limits: Persistent disease exhibited a predilection for TRBV28, TRBJ1-2 and TRBJ2-5. Compared with new cases, persistent Graves' patients showed reduced TCR diversity. What was studied was peripheral blood only, and not thyroid tissue.

This rearrangement joins TRBV25-1 to TRBJ1-2, with D perhaps TRBD1 (6 bases). Sample: peripheral blood mononuclear cells (PBMCs), taken when the disease was refractory, from a patient treated with antithyroid drugs. The receptor was derived from a female donor with Graves disease. CDR3 DNA sequence: TGTGCCAGCAGCCTCGGGGGGGGCCATGGCTACACCTTC. Its protein is CASSLGGGHGYTF.